Below, one TCR beta chain is given with its context. No antigen is known for it. This entry comes from a study of regulatory T cells in long-lasting Graves disease. Broader study findings: Persistent disease preferred TRBV28, TRBJ1-2 and TRBJ2-5. Those with persistent disease had in common more public clonotypes (around 2,500) than new patients (more than 900).

Library construction for TCR beta used iRepertoire HTBI primers and Arm-PCR of CDR3 regions. TCRdb re-called the multiplex PCR reads through MiXCR, storing one row per CDR3 protein. The sample shows roughly 450,000 distinct CDR3 sequences, 20% of them seen only once. Sample time point: persistent/refractory GD, antithyroid drugs over 5 years with positive TRAb. The authors made the TCR library using RNA they extracted from PBMCs. The V gene lost 2 bases and the J gene lost 1 base, with 8 bases spanning the gap. The germline gives CDR1 SGHAT, CDR2 FQNNGV. CDR3 length: 14 residues. The starting material was peripheral blood mononuclear cells (PBMCs), obtained when the disease was refractory, from a patient treated with antithyroid drugs. The origin of this receptor is a female donor with Graves disease. V usage is TRBV11-2 and J usage is TRBJ1-1; no clear D. This chain's CDR3 is CASSLQPGNTEAFF. The CDR3 DNA sequence: TGTGCCAGCAGCTTACAGCCCGGGAACACTGAAGCTTTCTTT.